The subject of this entry is one T cell receptor (beta chain). This specimen belongs to a study of blood T cell repertoires in COVID-19. Study details: Samples of COVID-19 (acute and convalescent) were obtained from the United States, Italy and Spain. T cells, B-cell-depleted T cells, or PBMCs provided the cDNA or gDNA that served as material.

This CDR3 comprises 16 residues. Germline V gene data show CDR1 as SGHRS and CDR2 as YFSETQ. The V gene end was trimmed by 0 bases and the J gene end by 1 base; junction bases not matched to a gene: 4. The Seattle patients, enrolled during active infection, were followed longitudinally. Per the authors' pipeline: The assay estimated nucleated cells by amplifying reference gene primers. Libraries were prepared by immunoSEQ multiplex PCR; TCRdb keeps only in-frame clonotypes and omits some of them. D and trimming were read from the DNA, whereas the V and J calls and clone size are those reported in that table. The table has about 95,000 clones, about 90% seen once.

This clonotype was sampled from a man aged 50 to 60 with COVID-19, enrolled during active disease. The sequenced sample was peripheral blood. The chain has TRBV5-1 and TRBJ2-5, with TRBD2 identical over 9 bases. The CDR3 is CASSLGGGGAQETQYF. The CDR3, as DNA: TGCGCCAGCAGCTTGGGAGGCGGGGGGGCCCAAGAGACCCAGTACTTC.